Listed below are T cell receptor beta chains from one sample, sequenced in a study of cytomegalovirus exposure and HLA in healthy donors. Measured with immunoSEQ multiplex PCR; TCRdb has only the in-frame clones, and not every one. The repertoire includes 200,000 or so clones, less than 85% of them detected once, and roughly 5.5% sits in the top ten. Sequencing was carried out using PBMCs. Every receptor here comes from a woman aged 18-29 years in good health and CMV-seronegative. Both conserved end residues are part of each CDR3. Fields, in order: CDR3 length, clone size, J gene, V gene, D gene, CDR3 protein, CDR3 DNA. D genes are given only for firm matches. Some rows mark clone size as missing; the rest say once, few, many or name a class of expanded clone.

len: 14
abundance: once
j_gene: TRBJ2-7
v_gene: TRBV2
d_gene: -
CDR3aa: CASSENLGSGEQYF
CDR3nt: TGTGCCAGCAGTGAAAATTTGGGGTCGGGGGAGCAGTACTTC

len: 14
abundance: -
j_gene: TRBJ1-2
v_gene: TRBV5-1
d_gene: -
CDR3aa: CASSLDGGDYGYTF
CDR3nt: TGCGCCAGCAGCTTGGATGGGGGAGACTATGGCTACACCTTC

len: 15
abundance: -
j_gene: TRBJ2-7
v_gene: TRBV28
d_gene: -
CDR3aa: CASSLAGGSSYEQYF
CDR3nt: TGTGCCAGCAGTCTAGCTGGGGGAAGCTCCTACGAGCAGTACTTC

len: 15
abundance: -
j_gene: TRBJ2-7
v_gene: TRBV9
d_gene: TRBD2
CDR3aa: CASSPGLAASYEQYF
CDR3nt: TGTGCCAGCAGCCCCGGACTAGCGGCATCCTACGAGCAGTACTTC

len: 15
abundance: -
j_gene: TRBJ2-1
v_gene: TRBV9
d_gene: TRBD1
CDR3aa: CASSVGQGISNEQFF
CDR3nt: TGTGCCAGCAGCGTCGGACAGGGGATTAGCAATGAGCAGTTCTTC

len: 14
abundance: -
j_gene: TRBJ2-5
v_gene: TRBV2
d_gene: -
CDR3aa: CASSEEAEGRTQYF
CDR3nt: TGTGCCAGCAGTGAAGAAGCGGAGGGAAGGACCCAGTACTTC

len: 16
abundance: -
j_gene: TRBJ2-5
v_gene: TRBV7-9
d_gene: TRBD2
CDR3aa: CASSLGASGSSETQYF
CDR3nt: TGTGCCAGCAGCTTAGGGGCTAGCGGGAGTTCGGAGACCCAGTACTTC

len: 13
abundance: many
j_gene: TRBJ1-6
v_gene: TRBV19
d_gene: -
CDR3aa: CASRQDYNSPLHF
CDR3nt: TGTGCCAGTAGACAGGACTATAATTCACCCCTCCACTTT

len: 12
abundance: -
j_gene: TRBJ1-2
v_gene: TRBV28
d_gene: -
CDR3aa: CASRLSGGGYTF
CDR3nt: TGTGCCAGCAGGCTGAGCGGGGGTGGCTACACCTTC

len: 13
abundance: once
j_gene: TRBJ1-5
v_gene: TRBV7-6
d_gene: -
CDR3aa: CASSLGEYQPQHF
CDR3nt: TGTGCCAGCAGCTTGGGAGAATATCAGCCCCAGCATTTT

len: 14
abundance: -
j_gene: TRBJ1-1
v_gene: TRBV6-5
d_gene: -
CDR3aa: CASTPRQANTEAFF
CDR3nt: TGTGCCAGCACCCCGAGGCAGGCGAACACTGAAGCTTTCTTT

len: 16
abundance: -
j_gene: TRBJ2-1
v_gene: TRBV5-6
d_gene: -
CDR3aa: CASSLGGESSYNEQFF
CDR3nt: TGTGCCAGCAGCTTGGGAGGAGAAAGCTCCTACAATGAGCAGTTCTTC

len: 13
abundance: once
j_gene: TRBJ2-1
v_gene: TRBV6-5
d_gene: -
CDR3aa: CASSGTIAAEQFF
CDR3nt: TGTGCCAGCTCAGGGACCATCGCTGCTGAGCAGTTCTTC

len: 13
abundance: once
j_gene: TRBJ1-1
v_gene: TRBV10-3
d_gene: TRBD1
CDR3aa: CAISPDRGTEAFF
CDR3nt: TGTGCCATCAGTCCGGACAGGGGGACTGAAGCTTTCTTT

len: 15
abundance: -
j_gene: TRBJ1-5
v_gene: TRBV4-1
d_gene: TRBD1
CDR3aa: CASSQGTGTHQPQHF
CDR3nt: TGCGCCAGCAGCCAAGGGACAGGGACACATCAGCCCCAGCATTTT

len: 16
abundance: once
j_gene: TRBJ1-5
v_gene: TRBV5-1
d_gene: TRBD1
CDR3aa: CASSTGTGGNNQPQHF
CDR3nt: TGCGCCAGCAGCACCGGGACAGGGGGAAACAATCAGCCCCAGCATTTT

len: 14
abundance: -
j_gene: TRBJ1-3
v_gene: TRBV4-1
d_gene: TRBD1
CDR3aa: CASSQDRGGNTIYF
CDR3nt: TGCGCCAGCAGCCAAGACAGGGGGGGAAACACCATATATTTT

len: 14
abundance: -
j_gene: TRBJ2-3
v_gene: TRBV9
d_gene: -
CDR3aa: CASSVTGEKDTQYF
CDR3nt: TGTGCCAGCAGCGTAACGGGAGAGAAAGATACGCAGTATTTT

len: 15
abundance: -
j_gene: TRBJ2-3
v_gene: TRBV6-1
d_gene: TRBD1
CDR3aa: CASSGRDRELDTQYF
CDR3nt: TGTGCCAGCAGTGGCCGGGACAGGGAGTTAGATACGCAGTATTTT

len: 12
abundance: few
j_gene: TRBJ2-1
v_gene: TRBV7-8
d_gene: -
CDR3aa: CASSLALNEQFF
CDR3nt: TGTGCCAGCAGCTTAGCGCTGAATGAGCAGTTCTTC

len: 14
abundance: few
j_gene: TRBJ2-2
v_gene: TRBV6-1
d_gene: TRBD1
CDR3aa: CASSLTGDTGELFF
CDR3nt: TGTGCCAGCAGCTTAACAGGGGACACCGGGGAGCTGTTTTTT

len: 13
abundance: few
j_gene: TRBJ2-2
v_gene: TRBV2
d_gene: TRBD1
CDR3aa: CASGDRGTGELFF
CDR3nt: TGTGCCAGCGGGGACAGGGGAACCGGGGAGCTGTTTTTT

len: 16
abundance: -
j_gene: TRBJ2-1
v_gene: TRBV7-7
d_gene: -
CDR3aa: CASSPIRGNSYNEQFF
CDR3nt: TGTGCTAGCAGTCCGATCCGCGGGAACTCCTACAATGAGCAGTTCTTC

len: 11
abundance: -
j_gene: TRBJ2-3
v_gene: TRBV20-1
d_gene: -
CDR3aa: CSARDTDTQYF
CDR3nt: TGCAGTGCTAGAGACACAGATACGCAGTATTTT

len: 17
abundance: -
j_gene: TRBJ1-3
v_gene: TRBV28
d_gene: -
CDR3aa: CASSLSSGPSSGNTIYF
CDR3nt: TGTGCCAGCAGTTTATCCTCAGGCCCCAGCTCTGGAAACACCATATATTTT

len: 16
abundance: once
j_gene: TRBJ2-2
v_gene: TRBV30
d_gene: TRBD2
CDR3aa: CACPPQAGAYTGELFF
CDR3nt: TGTGCCTGTCCCCCCCAAGCGGGGGCCTACACCGGGGAGCTGTTTTTT

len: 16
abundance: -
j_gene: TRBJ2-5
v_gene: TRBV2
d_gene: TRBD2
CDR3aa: CASIIGQGGAGETQYF
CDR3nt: TGTGCCAGCATTATCGGTCAGGGAGGGGCTGGAGAGACCCAGTACTTC

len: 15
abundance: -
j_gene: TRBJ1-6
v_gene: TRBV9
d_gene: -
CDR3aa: CASSVVPGVNSPLHF
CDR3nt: TGTGCCAGCAGCGTAGTACCGGGGGTCAATTCACCCCTCCACTTT

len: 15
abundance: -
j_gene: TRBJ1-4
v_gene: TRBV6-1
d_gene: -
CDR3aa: CASSEARGLNEKLFF
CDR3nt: TGTGCCAGCAGTGAAGCTCGGGGTCTGAATGAAAAACTGTTTTTT

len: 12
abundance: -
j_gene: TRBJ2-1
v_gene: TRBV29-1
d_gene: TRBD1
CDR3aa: CCYRDSYNEQFF
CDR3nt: TGCTGCTACCGGGACAGCTACAATGAGCAGTTCTTC

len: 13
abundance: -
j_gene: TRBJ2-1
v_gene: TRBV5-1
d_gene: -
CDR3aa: CASSSKSNNEQFF
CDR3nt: TGCGCCAGCAGCAGCAAGTCGAACAATGAGCAGTTCTTC

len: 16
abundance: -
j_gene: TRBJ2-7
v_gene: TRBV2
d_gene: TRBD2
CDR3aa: CASRGTSGRGIYEQYF
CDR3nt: TGTGCCAGCAGGGGGACTAGCGGGAGAGGAATCTACGAGCAGTACTTC

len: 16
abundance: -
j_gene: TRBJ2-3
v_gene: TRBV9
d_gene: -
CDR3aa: CASSVSTGAMGDTQYF
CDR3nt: TGTGCCAGCAGTGTCTCAACGGGAGCCATGGGAGATACGCAGTATTTT

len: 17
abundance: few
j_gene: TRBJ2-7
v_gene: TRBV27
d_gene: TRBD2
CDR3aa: CASSFRIAGATAYEQYF
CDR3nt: TGTGCCAGCAGTTTTAGGATAGCGGGGGCCACCGCCTACGAGCAGTACTTC

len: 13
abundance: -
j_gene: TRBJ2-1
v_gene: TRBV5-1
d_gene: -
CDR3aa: CASSSSGSYEQFF
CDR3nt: TGCGCCAGCAGCTCCTCAGGGAGCTATGAGCAGTTCTTC

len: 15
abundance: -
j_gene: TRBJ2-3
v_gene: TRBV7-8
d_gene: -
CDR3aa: CASSSRDSSTDTQYF
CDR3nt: TGTGCCAGCAGCTCCAGAGACTCTAGCACAGATACGCAGTATTTT

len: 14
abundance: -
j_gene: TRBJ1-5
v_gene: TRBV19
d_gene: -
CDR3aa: CASTYAPGSQPQHF
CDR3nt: TGTGCCAGTACTTATGCCCCGGGGAGTCAGCCCCAGCATTTT

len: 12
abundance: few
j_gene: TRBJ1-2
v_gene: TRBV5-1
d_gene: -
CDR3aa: CASSLEGHGYTF
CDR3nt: TGCGCCAGCAGCTTAGAGGGGCATGGCTACACCTTC

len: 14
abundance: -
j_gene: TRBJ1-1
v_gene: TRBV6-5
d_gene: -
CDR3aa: CASSYSDRVTEAFF
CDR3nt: TGTGCCAGCAGTTACTCCGACAGAGTCACTGAAGCTTTCTTT

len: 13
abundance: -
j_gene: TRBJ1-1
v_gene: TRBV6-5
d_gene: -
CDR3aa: CASSPRQRGEAFF
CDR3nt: TGTGCCAGCAGTCCAAGACAGAGGGGTGAAGCTTTCTTT

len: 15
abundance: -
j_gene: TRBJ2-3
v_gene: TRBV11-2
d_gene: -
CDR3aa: CASSLGEIVGYTQYF
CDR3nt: TGTGCCAGCAGCTTAGGAGAAATCGTGGGGTATACGCAGTATTTT